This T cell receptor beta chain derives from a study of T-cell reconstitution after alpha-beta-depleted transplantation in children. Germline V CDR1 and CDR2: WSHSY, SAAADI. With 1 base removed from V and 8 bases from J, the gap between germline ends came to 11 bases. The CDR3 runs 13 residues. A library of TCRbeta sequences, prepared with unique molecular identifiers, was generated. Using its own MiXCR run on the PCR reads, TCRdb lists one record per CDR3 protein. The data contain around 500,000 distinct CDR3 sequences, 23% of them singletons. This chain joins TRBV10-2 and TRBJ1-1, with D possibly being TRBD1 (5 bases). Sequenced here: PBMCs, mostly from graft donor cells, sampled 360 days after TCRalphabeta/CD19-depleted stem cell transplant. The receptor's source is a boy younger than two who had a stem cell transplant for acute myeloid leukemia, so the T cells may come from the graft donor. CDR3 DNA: TGCGCCAGCAGTGAGTACCAGGGCTCGGAAGCTTTCTTT. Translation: CASSEYQGSEAFF.